A selection of T cell receptor beta chains follows, all from one sample in a study of T cell responses to AZD1222 COVID-19 vaccine. Method: immunoSEQ multiplex PCR; TCRdb's copy keeps in-frame clones and lacks some. This table holds about 93,000 clones, more than 80% found once. The sample was peripheral blood, taken 28 days after the second AZD1222 dose. These receptors were obtained from an adult who received the AZD1222 COVID-19 vaccine. CDR3s leave out the opening cysteine and the closing phenylalanine or tryptophan. Fields, in order: CDR3 protein, J gene, V gene.

ASSLTLTSATGELF,TRBJ2-2,TRBV4-1
ASSSGQGGEKLF,TRBJ1-4,TRBV6-2/TRBV6-3
ASSSRARGGYT,TRBJ1-2,TRBV6-2/TRBV6-3
ASSDRSYGYT,TRBJ1-2,TRBV3-1/TRBV3-2
ASSEGSETYGYT,TRBJ1-2,TRBV6-1
ASSLGDRADGYT,TRBJ1-2,TRBV7-3
ASSSASITQY,TRBJ2-3,TRBV19
ASSDGDTGELF,TRBJ2-2,TRBV6-4
ASSFLRLAGGDETQY,TRBJ2-5,TRBV7-8
ASSSRSSTGELF,TRBJ2-2,TRBV11-3
ASSQDPASGASTDTQY,TRBJ2-3,TRBV3-1/TRBV3-2
ASSLDHDLRMNTEAF,TRBJ1-1,TRBV11-2
ASSLAEIGGYSYEQY,TRBJ2-7,TRBV5-5
SVKGQPNQPQH,TRBJ1-5,TRBV29-1
ASSPGTEGNQPQH,TRBJ1-5,TRBV6-4
ASSWGDRVSNQPQH,TRBJ1-5,TRBV6-5
ASSPPEDRVPRGYT,TRBJ1-2,TRBV16
ASSQGTTSYEQY,TRBJ2-7,TRBV3-1/TRBV3-2
ASSSHGTGGNTIY,TRBJ1-3,TRBV7-9
ASSLAPTGGGDEQY,TRBJ2-7,TRBV7-9
ASSPRDLSSYEQY,TRBJ2-7,TRBV7-9
ASSQMLEDTQY,TRBJ2-3,TRBV3-1/TRBV3-2
ASSQEGADRQYEQY,TRBJ2-7,TRBV4-3
ATSRGPLRIPLAGARETQY,TRBJ2-5,TRBV15
ASSYGGQGKLYGYT,TRBJ1-2,TRBV6-6
ASSLYNGREQF,TRBJ2-1,TRBV11-2
SASFGGAGTDTQY,TRBJ2-3,TRBV20-1
AISEVHGTGGNQPQH,TRBJ1-5,TRBV10-3
ASSLTGTRAVEQY,TRBJ2-7,TRBV5-1
ASSYGGSGANVLT,TRBJ2-6,TRBV6-5
ASSRGQANYGYT,TRBJ1-2,TRBV11-2
ASSLGLGGSAEAF,TRBJ1-1,TRBV5-1
ATSGVDGYT,TRBJ1-2,TRBV24-1
ASSLGGGLGNYGYT,TRBJ1-2,TRBV13
ASSYDWSANTGEAF,TRBJ1-1,TRBV5-6
ASSIDENIQY,TRBJ2-4,TRBV5-6
ASSPQQGSSNTEAF,TRBJ1-1,TRBV18
AISESPGLAGNEQY,TRBJ2-7,TRBV10-3
ASSPWTSGSLDEQY,TRBJ2-7,TRBV27
ASSHAGTRSYEQY,TRBJ2-7,TRBV3-1/TRBV3-2
ASSQEGEGTQPQH,TRBJ1-5,TRBV4-2
ASSPLSNQPQH,TRBJ1-5,TRBV18
ASSPPSATGGYT,TRBJ1-2,TRBV18
ASSIETTGGSQPQH,TRBJ1-5,TRBV19
ASRPTGRDPNTEAF,TRBJ1-1,TRBV19
ASSPLSGSNSPLH,TRBJ1-6,TRBV18
ASSLLQGRLSEQY,TRBJ2-7,TRBV7-3